This TCR beta chain was documented in a study of T cells after yellow fever vaccination. For the study at large: It was SMART-Seq v4 Ultra Low Input that prepared the fractions with low cell numbers.

On this clonotype itself: The antigen is unknown.

MiXCR was run by TCRdb on the 5' RACE reads, yielding one entry per CDR3 protein. The repertoire holds 500,000 to 650,000 distinct CDR3 sequences, with approximately 13% as singletons. Points from the study as a whole: Abundant clonotypes from the bulk population could contaminate FACS-sorted repertoires.

From germline, CDR1 is SGHTA and CDR2 FQGNSA. The CDR3 is 15 residues long. Trimming took 5 bases from V and 7 from J, leaving 17 bases between them. J is TRBJ2-2 and V is TRBV7-2; D perhaps matches TRBD2 (5 bases). The sequencing here drew on PBMCs, taken on the day of the yellow fever booster vaccination. The sequence derives from a man aged 30 to 39 who received the YFV17D yellow fever vaccine. For the CDR3, the DNA is TGTGCCAGCAGCCTTCAGGCGGGCGCGGGCGGGGAGCTGTTTTTT. It translates to CASSLQAGAGGELFF. The variable domain in full, with the rest retrieved from reference TRBV7-2 and TRBJ2-2, is GAGVSQSPSNKVTEKGKDVELRCDPISGHTALYWYRQSLGQGLEFLIYFQGNSAPDKSGLPSDRFSAERTGGSVSTLTIQRTQQEDSAVYLCASSLQAGAGGELFFGEGSRLTVL.